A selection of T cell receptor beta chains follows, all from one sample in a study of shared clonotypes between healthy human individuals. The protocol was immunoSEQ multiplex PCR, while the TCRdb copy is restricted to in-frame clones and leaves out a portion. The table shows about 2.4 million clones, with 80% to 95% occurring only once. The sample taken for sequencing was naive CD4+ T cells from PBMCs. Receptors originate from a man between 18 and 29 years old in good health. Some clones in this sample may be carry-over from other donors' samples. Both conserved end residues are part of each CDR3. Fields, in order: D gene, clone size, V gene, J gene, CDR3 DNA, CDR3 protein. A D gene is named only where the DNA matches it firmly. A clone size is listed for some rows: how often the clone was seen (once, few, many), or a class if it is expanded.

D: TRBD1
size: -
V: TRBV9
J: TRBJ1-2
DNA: TGTGCCAGCAGCGTCGGACAGGCCCACTATGGCTACACCTTC
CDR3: CASSVGQAHYGYTF

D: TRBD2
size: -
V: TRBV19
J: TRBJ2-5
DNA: TGTGCCAGTAGTCCCGGGACTAGCGGGATAGAGACCCAGTACTTC
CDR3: CASSPGTSGIETQYF

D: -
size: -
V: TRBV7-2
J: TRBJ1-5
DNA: TGTGCCAGCAGCTTATATAGCCTGAATCAGCCCCAGCATTTT
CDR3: CASSLYSLNQPQHF

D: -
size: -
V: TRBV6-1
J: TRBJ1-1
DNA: TGTGCCAGCAGTTTTTCGGGACCCATGAACACTGAAGCTTTCTTT
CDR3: CASSFSGPMNTEAFF

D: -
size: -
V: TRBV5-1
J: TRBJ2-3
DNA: TGCGCCAGCAGCTCATCGGGGGCGCAGGATACGCAGTATTTT
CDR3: CASSSSGAQDTQYF

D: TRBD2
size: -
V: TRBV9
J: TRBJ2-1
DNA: TGTGCCAGCAGCCCCCGCGGGGGGCTTTACAATGAGCAGTTCTTC
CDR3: CASSPRGGLYNEQFF

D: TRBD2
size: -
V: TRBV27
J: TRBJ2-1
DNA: TGTGCCAGCAAACTCCCAGGGACTAGCGGGTCTGAGCAGTTCTTC
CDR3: CASKLPGTSGSEQFF

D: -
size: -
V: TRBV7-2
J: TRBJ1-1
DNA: TGTGCCAGCAGCTTAGTTACAGGGAGGAACACTGAAGCTTTCTTT
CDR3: CASSLVTGRNTEAFF

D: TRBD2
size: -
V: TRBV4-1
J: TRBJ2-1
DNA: TGCGCCAGCCTCGGGACTAGCGGACGCAATGAGCAGTTCTTC
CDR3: CASLGTSGRNEQFF

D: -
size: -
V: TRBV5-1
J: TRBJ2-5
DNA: TGCGCCAGCAGCTGGGGGAGCGGCCAAGAGACCCAGTACTTC
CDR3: CASSWGSGQETQYF

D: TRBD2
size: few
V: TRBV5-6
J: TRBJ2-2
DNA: TGTGCCAGCAGCTTGAAGGGGACTACTGACACCGGGGAGCTGTTTTTT
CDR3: CASSLKGTTDTGELFF

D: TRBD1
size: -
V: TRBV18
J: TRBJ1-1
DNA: TGTGCCAGCTCACCACCAGGGGGCGAAGCTTTCTTT
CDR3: CASSPPGGEAFF

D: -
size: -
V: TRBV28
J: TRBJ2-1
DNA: TGTGCCAGCAGTTCAGCACAGACAAGCAATGAGCAGTTCTTC
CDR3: CASSSAQTSNEQFF

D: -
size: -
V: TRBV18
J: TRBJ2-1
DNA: TGTGCCAGCTCACTCATTGAGGGGGTTTGGAACAATGAGCAGTTCTTC
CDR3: CASSLIEGVWNNEQFF

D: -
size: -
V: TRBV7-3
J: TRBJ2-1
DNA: TGTGCCAGCAGCTTACAGGCTAGCAAGATGTACAATGAGCAGTTCTTC
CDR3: CASSLQASKMYNEQFF